The clone carrying this T cell receptor (beta chain) was found once. This sample is part of a study of blood T cell repertoires in COVID-19. The CDR3 is 16 residues long. V trimming: 1 base; J trimming: 5 bases; junction bases outside the gene matches: 10. The germline V gene encodes CDR1 SNHLY and CDR2 FYNNEI. The protocol was immunoSEQ multiplex PCR, while the TCRdb copy is restricted to in-frame clones and leaves out a portion. The table records some 300,000 clones, 87% of them present only once. Participants were aged about 18 to 95 years, lived in 24 US areas, and enrolled virtually. Symptom resolution, clearance, or two negative PCRs marked donors in Cohort 3 as recovered.

The sequencing input was PBMCs or T cells enriched from blood (not recorded which). This clonotype was sampled from a woman in her 30s who had recovered from COVID-19. The chain uses TRBV2 and TRBJ2-7, with TRBD1 identical over 8 bases. CDR3 coding DNA: TGTGCCAGCAGTGAAGTTAGAACAGGGGGGCTGCACGAGCAGTACTTC. Residues: CASSEVRTGGLHEQYF. The variable domain in full, completed from reference TRBV2 and TRBJ2-7, reads EPEVTQTPSHQVTQMGQEVILRCVPISNHLYFYWYRQILGQKVEFLVSFYNNEISEKSEIFDDQFSVERPDGSNFTLKIRSTKLEDSAMYFCASSEVRTGGLHEQYFGPGTRLTVT.